This T cell receptor beta chain was obtained from a study of cytomegalovirus exposure and HLA in healthy donors (dated by TCRdb to 2017 to 2019). Notes on the research overall: An earlier analysis of 587 of the donors reported 276 Gb of sequence data and 100 million to 140 million unique TCR beta sequences from 150 million to 200 million T cells. Approximately 300 gigabases of sequencing data and around 88 million unique TCR sequences made up an early release that covered 500 to 650 HLA-typed donors. The genetic ancestry cluster associated with self-reported Caucasian donors included 65% to 90% of the roughly 360 genotyped donors. The study aimed to test whether cataloging public T cell receptors could reveal signatures of past pathogen exposure. The T cell repertoires of 666 subjects were profiled by immunosequencing and related to cytomegalovirus serostatus. In addition to the first cohort of approximately 650 subjects, a separate validation cohort of approximately 130 different subjects was used. The study combined high-throughput TCR immunosequencing, statistical association of individual TCRs with disease status, and machine learning to predict cytomegalovirus infection status. A later analysis re-analyzed previously published TCR beta repertoires from 600 to 850 donors and added high-resolution HLA genotyping to study TCR occurrence patterns. Rather than drawing on any new phenotypic data, the later analysis identified candidate immune exposures from TCR beta sequences and the way those sequences occurred across donors. An earlier analysis of approximately 580 of the donors used high-throughput TCR beta sequencing to judge whether each TCR beta V gene segment behaved as functional or pseudogenic. Donor age, sex, ethnicity and CMV serostatus were compiled together with the repertoire data. A later genetic analysis took genome-wide SNP genotypes for about 65% of the roughly 670 donors and used that subset as a discovery cohort. All discovery cohort repertoires had been generated on a single sequencing platform. HLA typing covered class I and class II loci at four-digit resolution. Typing coverage varied by locus: roughly 620-630 donors for A, B, C, DRB1 and DQB1; approximately 560 for DQA1; about 600 for DPA1; approximately 470 for DPB1. Because of strong linkage in the cohort, a few DR-DQ haplotypes were treated as single units for association and clustering. Across around 400 genotyped donors of the cohort, an average of roughly 230,000 unique TCR beta nucleotide sequences per donor were sequenced, and roughly 17% of those sequences were non-productive.

The cohort comprised some 700 healthy bone marrow donors. All cohort members were sampled while nominally healthy, although unrecorded immune exposures were likely present. The donor tested CMV seropositive and was one of the 289 seropositive cohort members. Every donor gave a peripheral blood sample, and the peripheral blood mononuclear cells from that sample were used for TCR beta sequencing. Genomic DNA was extracted from the blood cell samples with the Qiagen DNeasy Blood Extraction Kit. Study-wide findings and limitations: A cluster of highly shared sequence variants was judged likely to represent a technical artifact of the sequencing pipeline. In a later analysis, HLA-associated TCR beta chains showed more clonal expansion and lower generation probabilities than non-associated chains that were equally common. A further reported finding was that TCR beta sequences accurately predicted the HLA-A and HLA-B alleles for most subjects in the first cohort. While some public TCRs were present in many individuals, most TCR sequences turned up only very rarely across donors. Some IMGT-functional V segments, including TRBV6-2 and TRBV6-3, could not be told apart with the 87-base-pair reads, so those segments were excluded. A later genetic analysis associated a missense DCLRE1C variant with V-gene and J-gene trimming of TCR beta chains, and an independent cohort replicated the association. According to a later analysis, TCR association rates differed among HLA loci, with DRB1 alleles showing the most associated TCRs and HLA-C alleles showing the fewest. Because HLA typing was missing for some donors at each locus, association tests included only the typed subset. In this cohort, only TCR beta chains were sequenced, and detectable features were limited by the absence of alpha or paired-chain data. According to the authors, the approach could potentially be generalized to other disease states and immunological phenotypes. Broadly in line with IMGT annotations, most TCR beta V segments showed up in productive rearrangements about 87% or about 30% of the time in an earlier analysis of 587 of the donors. In a later analysis, 16,951 TCR beta sequences were associated with specific HLA alleles at a false discovery rate of 0.05. According to a later genetic analysis, donors in an Asian-associated ancestry cluster had fewer N-insertions in productive TCRs than the roughly 670-donor mean. A few of the identified cytomegalovirus-associated TCR beta chains were confirmed in vitro to be specific for cytomegalovirus antigens. Presence/absence analyses assumed roughly uniform sequencing depth across donors, an assumption that may not hold. In a later analysis, most CMV-associated TCR beta chains were found to appear HLA-restricted, with HLA associations seemingly driven largely by CMV exposure. When HLA alleles, especially DR and DQ, strongly co-occurred, TCR associations were difficult to assign to individual alleles. A total of 150 to 200 TCR beta chains were listed by the study as associated with cytomegalovirus. Because counts were too low, about 15 rarely observed V segments, including chromosome 9 orphons, were left out of the earlier analysis of 587 of the donors. A later analysis reported that several top co-occurrence clusters appeared linked to parvovirus B19, influenza, CMV and Epstein-Barr virus. For the cohort, immune exposure information was limited to CMV serostatus. The classifier was reported to diagnose cytomegalovirus status with high specificity and sensitivity in both the original and validation cohorts. Linkage disequilibrium might explain the correlated functional status among segregating V segments, but an unknown experimental factor could not be excluded.

The method behind the library was the immunoSEQ multiplex PCR assay. For the multiplex PCR, a mixture combining 60 forward primers for TCR Vbeta segments and 13 reverse primers for TCR Jbeta segments was used. A multiplex PCR assay on genomic DNA amplified the CDR3 region of rearranged TCR beta genes. The Illumina HiSeq System was used to sequence the amplified TCR beta libraries as 87-base-pair reads. The paper's processing steps were these. A later analysis tallied roughly 76 million unique TCR beta chains across the 700 or so repertoires, and 10 million to 11 million of those chains were shared by two or more donors. Raw reads were error-corrected and collapsed into unique sequences with a nearest-neighbor algorithm that merged closely related sequences to remove PCR and sequencing errors. Alignment of CDR3 sequences to IMGT reference sequences was used to assign V, D and J gene segments. For a sequence to be retained, at least a six-nucleotide match to both a V gene segment and a J gene segment was required. Rearrangements were called productive when the CDR3 lacked stop codons and stayed in frame with V and J; all others were non-productive. CDR3 was defined by IMGT convention, running from the second conserved V-encoded cysteine to the conserved J-encoded phenylalanine. The earlier analysis of 587 of the donors excluded sequences that lacked an unambiguous match to a single V gene segment. An earlier analysis of several hundred of the donors called V segments functional above 56.7% productive rearrangements and segregating when the between-donor standard deviation exceeded 5%. A statistical classification framework was developed to diagnose cytomegalovirus status using the catalog of TCR beta chain sequences. A later analysis assigned V and J genes by comparing TCR nucleotide sequences with IMGT/GENE-DB human TR gene sequences. The TCRdist pipeline was used in a later analysis to assign CDR3 sequences and most-parsimonious VDJ recombination scenarios. In a later analysis, each TCR beta chain was defined by its CDR3 amino acid sequence together with its V-gene family, and reads without a unique V-gene family were excluded. To address suspected cross-contamination and a sequencing artifact, a later analysis removed approximately 590 highly shared, low-generation-probability nucleotide sequences. For each public chain, a later analysis derived a clonal expansion index from normalized ranks of inferred template counts within each repertoire. In a later analysis, generation probabilities were computed with a VDJ recombination model fitted to out-of-frame rearrangements, and the resulting probabilities were checked against IGoR. A later analysis scored TCR-TCR, TCR-HLA and TCR-CMV co-occurrence with hypergeometric tests, applying a repertoire-size bias correction to TCR pairs. False discovery rates were estimated in a later analysis by permuting HLA or CMV assignments 20 times. In a later analysis, co-occurring TCRs were grouped using DBSCAN, with TCRdist sequence similarity added in when clustering inside HLA-allele-positive subsets. Repertoires with fewer than 30,000 or more than 120,000 public chains, plus five repertoires with anomalous nucleotide sharing, were excluded from co-occurrence clustering. This is the immuneACCESS table as TCRdb keeps it, with only in-frame sequences that have V and J called. A part of the clones is gone; compared with another copy, unresolved V genes explain less than half, and the rest is unexplained. V and J calls and clone size are copied from that table; D and trimming were computed from the DNA. This sample holds around 100,000 clones; around 80% were observed only once. The ten largest make up 2.5% to 3.5% of the sample.

Taken from cysteine to phenylalanine, the CDR3 has 15 residues. The sequence is cut down to CDR3 DNA, 45 bases in frame from base 1. As concerns this clone: Its antigen has not been determined. Per-base qualities were not stored, and no clone one base away is much larger.

The sequence was obtained from a woman younger than 30 in good health and CMV-seropositive. The sequenced material came from PBMCs. The V gene is TRBV12-2 and the J gene is TRBJ2-7; the D call in the table, TRBD2, was not verified against the DNA. TRBV12-2 is a listed pseudogene. The DNA reads TGTGCAAGTCGCTTGGCCGGGACTAGCGCCTACGAGCAGTACTTC. Translated, this gives CASRLAGTSAYEQYF.